This is a list of T cell receptor beta chains from one sample in a study of blood T cells in healthy people across ages. TCRdb ran MiXCR on the 5' RACE reads and lists one entry per CDR3 protein. The sample lists approximately 2,000,000 distinct CDR3 sequences, 35% to 50% occurring once. The source material was blood. Receptors originate from a human donor in good health. CDR3s include the opening cysteine and the closing phenylalanine or tryptophan. D genes are given only for firm matches. The listing skips clone size in some rows; elsewhere it reads once, few, many or a size class.

j_gene | d_gene | abundance | v_gene | len | CDR3nt | CDR3aa
TRBJ1-1 | NA | NA | TRBV20-1 | 14 | TGCAGTGCTAGAGTTCCCCCAAGGTCGGCTGAAGCTTTCTTT | CSARVPPRSAEAFF
TRBJ2-7 | NA | NA | TRBV5-1 | 15 | TGCGCCAGCAGCTTGGCCCGTCCGCCGGGCTACGAGCAGTACTTC | CASSLARPPGYEQYF
TRBJ2-3 | TRBD1 | few | TRBV15 | 16 | TGTGCCACCAGCAGTGCGGGACAGGTAAGCACAGATACGCAGTATTTT | CATSSAGQVSTDTQYF
TRBJ2-3 | NA | NA | TRBV7-9 | 14 | TGTGCCAGCAGCCCAAACTTGGGGGCAGATACGCAGTATTTT | CASSPNLGADTQYF
TRBJ2-1 | TRBD1 | NA | TRBV5-1 | 15 | TGCGCCAGCAGCATAGGACAGGGAGCGTGGAATGAGCAGTTCTTC | CASSIGQGAWNEQFF
TRBJ2-7 | NA | NA | TRBV29-1 | 12 | TGCAGCGTTGGTCTTGGGGGCTACGAGCAGTACTTC | CSVGLGGYEQYF
TRBJ1-3 | NA | NA | TRBV12-3/TRBV12-4 | 15 | TGTGCCAGCAGTTTTGGGGAGGATACTGGAAACACCATATATTTT | CASSFGEDTGNTIYF
TRBJ1-1 | NA | NA | TRBV12-3/TRBV12-4 | 10 | TGTGCCAGCAGAGGATTGCGCGCTTTCTTT | CASRGLRAFF
TRBJ2-1 | TRBD2 | NA | TRBV12-3/TRBV12-4 | 16 | TGTGTCAGCAGTTCTACTAGCGGTAGGACCTACAATGAGCAGTTCTTC | CVSSSTSGRTYNEQFF
TRBJ1-2 | TRBD1 | NA | TRBV7-9 | 15 | TGTGCCGGCAGCGCGGAACGACAGGGTTGGGATGGCTACACCTTC | CAGSAERQGWDGYTF
TRBJ2-1 | TRBD2 | NA | TRBV7-2 | 13 | TGTGCCAGCAGGACTAGCGGGGGCCTTGAGCAGTTCTTC | CASRTSGGLEQFF
TRBJ1-2 | TRBD1 | NA | TRBV20-1 | 14 | TGCAGTGCCTCCTGGACAGGTGGGAGCTATGGCTACACCTTC | CSASWTGGSYGYTF
TRBJ2-5 | TRBD2 | few | TRBV7-2 | 15 | TGTGCCAGCAGCCCTCCCGGGGGGGGTCAAGAGACCCAGTACTTC | CASSPPGGGQETQYF
TRBJ2-7 | NA | NA | TRBV5-1 | 13 | TGCGCCAGCAGCCTTGTCGATTCCTGCGAGCAGTACTTC | CASSLVDSCEQYF
TRBJ2-3 | NA | NA | TRBV5-1 | 17 | TGCGCCAACAGCTCACAGGGCCTGGGATCTGTTGGGGATACGCAGTATTTT | CANSSQGLGSVGDTQYF
TRBJ2-7 | NA | NA | TRBV7-9 | 13 | TGTGCCAGCAGCCGGAAGGAACCCTACGAGCAGTACTTC | CASSRKEPYEQYF
TRBJ2-6 | TRBD1 | NA | TRBV19 | 18 | TGTGCCAGTAGTATCCCGACAGGGGGCGTTACTGGGGCCAACGTCCTGACTTTC | CASSIPTGGVTGANVLTF
TRBJ1-5 | NA | NA | TRBV7-8 | 16 | TGTGCCAGCAGCTTAATAATCGGGACTCCGTACCAGCCCCAGCATTTT | CASSLIIGTPYQPQHF
TRBJ2-1 | TRBD1 | NA | TRBV2 | 16 | TGTGCCAGCACCCACCCCGGGACAGTGTCCTACAATGAGCAGTTCTTC | CASTHPGTVSYNEQFF
TRBJ1-6 | NA | NA | TRBV25-1 | 15 | TGTGCCAGCAGTGAAACGGCGGGGGCGAGATCACCCCTCCACTTT | CASSETAGARSPLHF
TRBJ2-1 | NA | NA | TRBV12-3/TRBV12-4 | 16 | TGTGCCAGCAGTTCAAACTCAGAACTACCAGTCAATGAGCAGTTCTTC | CASSSNSELPVNEQFF
TRBJ1-2 | NA | NA | TRBV7-2 | 14 | TGTGCCAGCAGCTTAAGGGGACAAATCTATGGCTACACCTTC | CASSLRGQIYGYTF
TRBJ1-5 | TRBD1 | NA | TRBV28 | 14 | TGTGCCACCGGACAGGGTTGGGGCAATCAGCCCCAGCATTTT | CATGQGWGNQPQHF
TRBJ2-6 | TRBD1 | few | TRBV27 | 19 | TGTGCCAGCAGTTTACGGACAGGGCACTCTTTCTCTGGGGCCAACGTCCTGACTTTC | CASSLRTGHSFSGANVLTF
TRBJ2-5 | TRBD2 | NA | TRBV2 | 13 | TGTGCCAGCAGGTCCAGCGGGGGCGATGAGCAGTACTTC | CASRSSGGDEQYF
TRBJ1-2 | NA | few | TRBV7-9 | 16 | TGTGCCAGTAGCCAGAACCGGGACCCCGGAAAAGGAGGCTACACCTTC | CASSQNRDPGKGGYTF
TRBJ2-7 | NA | NA | TRBV5-6 | 16 | TGTGCCAGCAGCTTGGTGTGGGCAGAAACCTCCTACGAGCAGTACTTC | CASSLVWAETSYEQYF
TRBJ1-2 | TRBD1 | NA | TRBV10-3 | 15 | TGTGCCATCAGTGAGTCGAGGGACAGGGTAACGGGTGGCACCTTC | CAISESRDRVTGGTF
TRBJ2-1 | NA | once | TRBV21-1 | 16 | TGTGCCAGCAGCCCGTGGTCAAGTAACTCCTACAATGAGCAGTTCTTC | CASSPWSSNSYNEQFF
TRBJ1-1 | TRBD1 | NA | TRBV5-5 | 14 | TGTGCCAGCAGCCCGACAGGGGGAATGACTGAAGCTTTCTTT | CASSPTGGMTEAFF
TRBJ2-7 | NA | few | TRBV9 | 16 | TGTGCCAGCAGCGCCCCCGGGGTAGGGACTTTGGACGAGCAGTACTTC | CASSAPGVGTLDEQYF
TRBJ2-5 | NA | few | TRBV11-2 | 12 | TGTGCCAGCAGTTTTATTCAAGAGACCCGGTACTTC | CASSFIQETRYF
TRBJ2-1 | NA | few | TRBV20-1 | 18 | TGCAGTGCGCCTTCGCTATACCCAGGGTGGAACTCCTACAATGAGCAGTTCTTC | CSAPSLYPGWNSYNEQFF
TRBJ1-3 | TRBD1 | NA | TRBV20-1 | 17 | TGCAGTGCTAGAGCTCTTCGGGACAGCAAATACGGAAACACCATATATTTT | CSARALRDSKYGNTIYF
TRBJ1-1 | TRBD1 | few | TRBV29-1 | 13 | TGCAGCGCCCAGACAGGGGGGAACACTGAAGCTTTCTTT | CSAQTGGNTEAFF
TRBJ1-2 | NA | few | TRBV5-6 | 15 | TGTGCCAGCAGCTTGGATGAGGGGTATGGCTATGGCTACACCTTC | CASSLDEGYGYGYTF
TRBJ1-1 | NA | few | TRBV15 | 14 | TGTGCCACCAGCAGAGACCCGGAGAACACTGAAGCTTTCTTT | CATSRDPENTEAFF
TRBJ1-1 | NA | NA | TRBV29-1 | 12 | TGCAGCGGTGCGGTCATGAACACTGAAGCTTTCTTT | CSGAVMNTEAFF
TRBJ1-6 | TRBD1 | NA | TRBV20-1 | 15 | TGCAGTGCTAGAGCAGACGGGACAGCAAATTCACCCCTCCACTTT | CSARADGTANSPLHF
TRBJ2-3 | NA | NA | TRBV7-9 | 14 | TGTGCCAGCAGAACCGGGACTTCTTCGTCCGCGCAGTATTTT | CASRTGTSSSAQYF
TRBJ2-3 | NA | NA | TRBV29-1 | 16 | TGCAGCGTACCATCCATAGGGATAGCTGTCCAAGAGACCCAGTATTTT | CSVPSIGIAVQETQYF
TRBJ1-2 | NA | few | TRBV3-1 | 12 | TGTGCCAGCAGCCAACCGACACGTGGCTACACCTTC | CASSQPTRGYTF
TRBJ2-7 | TRBD1 | NA | TRBV29-1 | 13 | TGCAGCGTCGGACAGGGAGCTGTTTACGAGCAGTACTTC | CSVGQGAVYEQYF
TRBJ2-3 | NA | NA | TRBV7-9 | 13 | TGTGCTAGCAACTCGAACAGCGTCGATACGCAGTATTTT | CASNSNSVDTQYF
TRBJ1-1 | NA | NA | TRBV14 | 14 | TGTGCCAGCAGCCAAGACCCACAGGTCGCTGAAGCTTTCTTT | CASSQDPQVAEAFF
TRBJ2-5 | TRBD2 | few | TRBV7-8 | 16 | TGTGCCAGCAGCTCACACGAGCGGGGGCGTCAAGAGACCCAGTACTTC | CASSSHERGRQETQYF
TRBJ1-3 | NA | NA | TRBV29-1 | 13 | TGCAGCGTTGAAAGGGGCACTGGAAACACCATATATTTT | CSVERGTGNTIYF
TRBJ2-3 | TRBD2 | few | TRBV2 | 18 | TGTGCCAGCAGTGTGGCTCTAGCGGGGGATACTAGCACAGATACGCAGTATTTT | CASSVALAGDTSTDTQYF
TRBJ2-3 | NA | NA | TRBV15 | 17 | TGTGCCACCAGCAGCGATGTAACGGGGGGCCTCCCAGATACGCAGTATTTT | CATSSDVTGGLPDTQYF
TRBJ2-1 | NA | few | TRBV12-3/TRBV12-4 | 17 | TGTGCCAGCAGTACCGGGACAATAAACCTCTCCTACAATGAGCAGTTCTTC | CASSTGTINLSYNEQFF
TRBJ2-1 | TRBD2 | NA | TRBV9 | 15 | TGTGCCAGCCGTCCAGCGGGGGGTTCCGACAATGAGCAGTTCTTC | CASRPAGGSDNEQFF
TRBJ2-5 | TRBD2 | NA | TRBV4-1 | 15 | TGCGCCAGCAGCCGGTCAACTAGCGTTGAGGAGACCCAGTACTTC | CASSRSTSVEETQYF